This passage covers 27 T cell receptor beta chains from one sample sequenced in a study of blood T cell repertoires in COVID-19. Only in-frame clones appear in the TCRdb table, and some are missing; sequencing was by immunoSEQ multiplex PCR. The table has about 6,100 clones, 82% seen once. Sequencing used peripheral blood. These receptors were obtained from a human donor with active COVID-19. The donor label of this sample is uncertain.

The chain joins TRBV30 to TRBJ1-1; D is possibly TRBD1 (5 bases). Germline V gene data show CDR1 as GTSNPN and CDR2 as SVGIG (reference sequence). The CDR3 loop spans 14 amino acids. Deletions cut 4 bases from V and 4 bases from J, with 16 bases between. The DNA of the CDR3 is TGTGCCTGGAACCGCCGGGAGGGGCCCACTGAAGCTTTCTTT. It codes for CAWNRREGPTEAFF.

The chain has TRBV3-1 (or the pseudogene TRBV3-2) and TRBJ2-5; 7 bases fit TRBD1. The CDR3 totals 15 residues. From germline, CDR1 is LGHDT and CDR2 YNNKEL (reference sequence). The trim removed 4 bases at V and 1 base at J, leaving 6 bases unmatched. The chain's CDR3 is CASSPHHRGQETQYF. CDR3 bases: TGTGCCAGCAGCCCCCACCACAGGGGCCAAGAGACCCAGTACTTC.

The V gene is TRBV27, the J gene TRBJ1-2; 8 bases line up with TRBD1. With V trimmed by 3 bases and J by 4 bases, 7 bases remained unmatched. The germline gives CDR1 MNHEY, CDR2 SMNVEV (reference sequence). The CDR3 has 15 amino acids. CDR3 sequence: CASSLSQGAFYGYTF. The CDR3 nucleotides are TGTGCCAGCAGTTTGAGCCAGGGGGCCTTCTATGGCTACACCTTC.

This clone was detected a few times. The CDR3 reads CSVVDRGLTYEQYF. For the CDR3, the DNA is TGCAGCGTCGTAGACAGGGGGCTTACCTACGAGCAGTACTTC. The chain recombines TRBV29-1 with TRBJ2-7; 10 nucleotides match TRBD1. Germline loops: CDR1 SQVTM, CDR2 ANQGSEA. V lost 6 bases and J lost 2; bases outside the gene matches: 7. The CDR3 is 14 amino acids.

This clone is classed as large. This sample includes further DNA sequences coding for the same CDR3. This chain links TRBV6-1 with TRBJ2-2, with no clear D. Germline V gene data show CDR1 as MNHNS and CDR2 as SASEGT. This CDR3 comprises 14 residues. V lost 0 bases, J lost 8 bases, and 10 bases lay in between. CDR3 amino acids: CASSEAPVTGELFF. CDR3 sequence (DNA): TGTGCCAGCAGTGAAGCACCGGTAACTGGGGAGCTGTTTTTT.

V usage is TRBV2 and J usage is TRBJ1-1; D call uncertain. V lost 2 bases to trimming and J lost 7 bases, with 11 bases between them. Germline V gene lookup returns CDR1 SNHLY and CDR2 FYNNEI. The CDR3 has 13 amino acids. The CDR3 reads CASSERSRDEAFF. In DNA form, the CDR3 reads TGTGCCAGCAGTGAAAGGTCGAGGGATGAAGCTTTCTTT.

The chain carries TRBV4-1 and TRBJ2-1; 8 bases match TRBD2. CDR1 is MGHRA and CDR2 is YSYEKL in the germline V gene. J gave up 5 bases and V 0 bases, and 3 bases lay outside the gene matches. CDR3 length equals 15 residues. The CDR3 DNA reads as TGCGCCAGCAGCCAAGAGGGGACTAGAAACAATGAGCAGTTCTTC. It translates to CASSQEGTRNNEQFF.

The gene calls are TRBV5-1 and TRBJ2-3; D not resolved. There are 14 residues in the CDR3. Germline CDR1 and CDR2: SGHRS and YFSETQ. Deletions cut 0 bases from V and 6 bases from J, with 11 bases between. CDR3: CASSLGQVADTQYF. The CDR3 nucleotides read TGCGCCAGCAGCTTGGGGCAGGTGGCGGATACGCAGTATTTT.

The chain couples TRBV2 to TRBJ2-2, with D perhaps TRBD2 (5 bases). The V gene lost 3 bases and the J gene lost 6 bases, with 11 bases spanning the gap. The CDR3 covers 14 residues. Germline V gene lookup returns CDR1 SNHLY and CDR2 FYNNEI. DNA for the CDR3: TGTGCCAGCAGTGAGGGAGTTCTCTCCGGGGAGCTGTTTTTT. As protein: CASSEGVLSGELFF. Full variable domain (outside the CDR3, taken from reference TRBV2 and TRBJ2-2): EPEVTQTPSHQVTQMGQEVILRCVPISNHLYFYWYRQILGQKVEFLVSFYNNEISEKSEIFDDQFSVERPDGSNFTLKIRSTKLEDSAMYFCASSEGVLSGELFFGEGSRLTVL.

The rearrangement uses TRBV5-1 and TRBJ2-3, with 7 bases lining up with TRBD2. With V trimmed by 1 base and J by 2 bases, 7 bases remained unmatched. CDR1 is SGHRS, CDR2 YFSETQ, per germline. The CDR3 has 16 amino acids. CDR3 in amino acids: CASSLSTSRSTDTQYF. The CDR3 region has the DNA TGCGCCAGCAGCTTGTCGACTAGCAGGTCCACAGATACGCAGTATTTT. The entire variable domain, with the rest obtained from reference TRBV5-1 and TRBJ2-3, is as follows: KAGVTQTPRYLIKTRGQQVTLSCSPISGHRSVSWYQQTPGQGLQFLFEYFSETQRNKGNFPGRFSGRQFSNSRSEMNVSTLELGDSALYLCASSLSTSRSTDTQYFGPGTRLTVL.

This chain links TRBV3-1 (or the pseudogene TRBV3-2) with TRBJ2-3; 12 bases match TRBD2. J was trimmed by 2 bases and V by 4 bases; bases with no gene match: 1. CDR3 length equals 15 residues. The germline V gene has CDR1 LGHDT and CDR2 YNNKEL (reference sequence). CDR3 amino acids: CASSRTSGDTDTQYF. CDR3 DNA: TGTGCCAGCAGCCGGACTAGCGGGGACACAGATACGCAGTATTTT.

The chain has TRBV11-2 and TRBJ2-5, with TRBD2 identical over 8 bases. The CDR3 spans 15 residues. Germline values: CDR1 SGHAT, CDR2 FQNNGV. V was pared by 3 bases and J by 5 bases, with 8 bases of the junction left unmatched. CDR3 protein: CASSFPGGAGETQYF. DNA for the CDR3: TGTGCCAGCAGCTTTCCCGGGGGGGCCGGGGAGACCCAGTACTTC.

In nucleotides, the CDR3 is TGTGCCTGGAGTCCCCGGGGTTCCTATAATTCACCCCTCCACTTT. The encoded protein is CAWSPRGSYNSPLHF. This rearrangement joins TRBV30 to TRBJ1-6; the D is unclear. Germline V CDR1 and CDR2: GTSNPN, SVGIG (reference sequence). This CDR3 region has 15 residues. V was shortened by 2 bases and J by 1 base, with 9 bases between the two germline ends. Drawing the rest from reference TRBV30 and TRBJ1-6, the complete variable domain is SQTIHQWPATLVQPVGSPLSLECTVEGTSNPNLYWYRQAAGRGLQLLFYSVGIGQISSEVPQNLSASRPQDRQFILSSKKLLLSDSGFYLCAWSPRGSYNSPLHFGNGTRLTVT.

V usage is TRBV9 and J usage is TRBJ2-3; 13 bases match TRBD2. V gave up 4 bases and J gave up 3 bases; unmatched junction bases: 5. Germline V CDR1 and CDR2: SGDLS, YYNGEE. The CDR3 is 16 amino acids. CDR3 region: CASSPTSGGATDTQYF. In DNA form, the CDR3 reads TGTGCCAGCAGCCCAACTAGCGGGGGGGCAACAGATACGCAGTATTTT.

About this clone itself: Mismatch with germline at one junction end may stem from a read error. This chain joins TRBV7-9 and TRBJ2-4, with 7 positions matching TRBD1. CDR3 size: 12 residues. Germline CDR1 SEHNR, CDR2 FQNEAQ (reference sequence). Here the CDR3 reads CASSLRQGRASF. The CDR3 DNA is TGTGCCAGCAGCTTACGACAGGGCAGAGCCTCCTTC.

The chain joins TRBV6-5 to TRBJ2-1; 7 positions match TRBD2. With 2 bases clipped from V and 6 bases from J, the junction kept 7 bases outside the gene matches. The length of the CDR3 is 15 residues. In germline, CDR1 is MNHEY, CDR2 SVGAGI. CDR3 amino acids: CASSYAGLGFNEQFF. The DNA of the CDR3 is TGTGCCAGCAGTTACGCAGGACTAGGATTCAATGAGCAGTTCTTC.

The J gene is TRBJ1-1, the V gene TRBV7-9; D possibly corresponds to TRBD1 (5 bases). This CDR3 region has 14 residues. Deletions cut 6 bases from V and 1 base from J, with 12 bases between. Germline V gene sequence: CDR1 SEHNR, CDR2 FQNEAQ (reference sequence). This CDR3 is CASSLQAPNTEAFF. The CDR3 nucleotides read TGTGCCAGCAGTCTACAGGCCCCGAACACTGAAGCTTTCTTT.

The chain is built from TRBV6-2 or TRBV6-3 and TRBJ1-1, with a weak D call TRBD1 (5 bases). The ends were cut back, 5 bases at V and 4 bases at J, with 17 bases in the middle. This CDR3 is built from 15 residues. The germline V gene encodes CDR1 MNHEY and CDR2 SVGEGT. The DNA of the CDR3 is TGTGCCAGCAGTGTCGACAGCATCCTAACCACTGAAGCTTTCTTT. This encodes CASSVDSILTTEAFF.

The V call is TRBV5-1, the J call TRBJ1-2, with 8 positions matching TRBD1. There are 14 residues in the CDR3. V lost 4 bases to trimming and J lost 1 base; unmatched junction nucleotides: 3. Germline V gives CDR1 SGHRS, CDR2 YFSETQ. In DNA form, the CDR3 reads TGCGCCAGCAGCGTGGGACAGGTTAACTATGGCTACACCTTC. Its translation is CASSVGQVNYGYTF.

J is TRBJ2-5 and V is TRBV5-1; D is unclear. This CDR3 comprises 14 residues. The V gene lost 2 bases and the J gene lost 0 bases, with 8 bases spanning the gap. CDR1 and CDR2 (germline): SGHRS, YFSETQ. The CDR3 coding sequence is TGCGCCAGCAGCTTTGGCAGTCACCAAGAGACCCAGTACTTC. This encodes CASSFGSHQETQYF.

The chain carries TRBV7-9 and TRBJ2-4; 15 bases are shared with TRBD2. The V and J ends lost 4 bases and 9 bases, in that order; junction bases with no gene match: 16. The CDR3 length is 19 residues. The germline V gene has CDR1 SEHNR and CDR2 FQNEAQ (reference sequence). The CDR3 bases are TGTGCCAGCAGCTCCTGGACTAGCGGGGGGGCCGTTTCCCGCGGCATTCAGTACTTC. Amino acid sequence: CASSSWTSGGAVSRGIQYF.

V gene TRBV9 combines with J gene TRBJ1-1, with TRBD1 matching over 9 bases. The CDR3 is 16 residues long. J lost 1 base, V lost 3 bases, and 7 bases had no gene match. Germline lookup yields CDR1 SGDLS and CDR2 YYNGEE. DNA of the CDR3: TGTGCCAGCAGCGCCAACAGGGGGCATGGGAACACTGAAGCTTTCTTT. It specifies CASSANRGHGNTEAFF.

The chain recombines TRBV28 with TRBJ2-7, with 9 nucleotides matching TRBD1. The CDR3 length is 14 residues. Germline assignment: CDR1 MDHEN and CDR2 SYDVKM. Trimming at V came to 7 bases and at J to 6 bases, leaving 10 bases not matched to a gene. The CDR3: CASIPPGQGPEQYF. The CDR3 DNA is TGTGCCAGCATCCCGCCGGGACAGGGACCCGAGCAGTACTTC. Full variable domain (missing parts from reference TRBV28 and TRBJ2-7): DVKVTQSSRYLVKRTGEKVFLECVQDMDHENMFWYRQDPGLGLRLIYFSYDVKMKEKGDIPEGYSVSREKKERFSLILESASTNQTSMYLCASIPPGQGPEQYFGPGTRLTVT.

For the CDR3, the DNA is TGTGCCAGCAGCCAGGGGGCAAAACCCGGGCCTCGGGGGGCCAACGTCCTGACTTTC. Protein sequence: CASSQGAKPGPRGANVLTF. This rearrangement joins TRBV9 to TRBJ2-6; 8 bases align to TRBD1. This CDR3 spans 19 amino acids. Germline CDR1 and CDR2: SGDLS and YYNGEE. The V segment lost 4 bases and the J segment 4 bases; nucleotides outside the gene matches: 16.

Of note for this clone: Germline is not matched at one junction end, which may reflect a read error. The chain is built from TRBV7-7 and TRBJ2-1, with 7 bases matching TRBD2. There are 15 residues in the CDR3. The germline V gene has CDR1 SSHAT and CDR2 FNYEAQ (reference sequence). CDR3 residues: CASSLGLAAYNEQFF. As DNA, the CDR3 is TGTGCTAGCAGCTTAGGGCTAGCGGCCTACAATGAGCAGTTCTTC. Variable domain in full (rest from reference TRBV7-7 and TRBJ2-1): GAGVSQSPRYKVTKRGQDVTLRCDPISSHATLYWYQQALGQGPEFLTYFNYEAQPDKSGLPSDRFSAERPEGSISTLTIQRTEQRDSAMYRCASSLGLAAYNEQFFGPGTRLTVL.

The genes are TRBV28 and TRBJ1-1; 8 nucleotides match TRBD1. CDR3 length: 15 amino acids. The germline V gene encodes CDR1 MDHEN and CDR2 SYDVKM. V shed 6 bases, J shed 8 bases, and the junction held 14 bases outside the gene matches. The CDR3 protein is CASRAGDRKDPEAFF. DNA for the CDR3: TGTGCCAGCAGGGCCGGGGACAGGAAGGACCCCGAAGCTTTCTTT.

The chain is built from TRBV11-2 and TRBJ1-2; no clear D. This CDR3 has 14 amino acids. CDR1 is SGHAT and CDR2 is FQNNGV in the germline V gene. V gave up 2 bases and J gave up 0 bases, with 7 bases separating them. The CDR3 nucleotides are TGTGCCAGCAGCTTAACGGGGTCTAACTATGGCTACACCTTC. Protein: CASSLTGSNYGYTF.